Sequencing of this TCR beta chain was carried out in a study of identical twins. As to this clonotype: The antigen remains unidentified.

There are 17 residues in the CDR3. Trimming removed 1 base at V and 0 bases at J, with 10 bases between. After template switching added a universal primer site, the resulting cDNA carried unique molecular identifiers. Using its own MiXCR run on the 5' RACE reads, TCRdb lists one record per CDR3 protein. The data show around 1.7 million distinct CDR3 sequences, 25% to 35% seen once. Study outcomes and limitations: Invariant cells of the MAIT and iNKT types might have partly distorted the zero-insertion analyses. The abundant beta clonotypes from cord blood had fewer insertions, and memory repertoires had none of this. The same donors were not followed; conclusions instead depended on cross-sectional statistical analysis.

The chain couples TRBV12-3 or TRBV12-4 to TRBJ2-6; D not certain. The source of this sequence is a newborn girl in good health. Sequenced material: cord blood. This CDR3 reads CASSLGSRDSGANVLTF. The CDR3 DNA sequence: TGTGCCAGCAGTTTAGGGTCCCGAGACTCTGGGGCCAACGTCCTGACTTTC.